This T cell receptor beta chain was captured in a study of regulatory and conventional T cells in RAG deficiency (dated by TCRdb to 2016 to 2017). Some background on the complete study: To compare the diversity and composition of the repertoires of Treg, conventional CD4+ and CD8+ T cells between RAG-deficient patients and healthy controls, the study applied high-throughput TCR beta sequencing. Broader findings and caveats from the paper: In Omenn syndrome patients, sorted CD25-high CD127-low cells may represent peripherally activated cells rather than bona fide Treg cells. All patient T-cell subsets had shorter CDR3 lengths; Omenn syndrome patients showed >75% Treg-Tconv repertoire overlap at nucleotide and amino acid level. Some T-cell subset analyses were not performed for some subjects. Compared with controls, Omenn syndrome and CID/AS patients had approximately 92-fold fewer unique TCR beta sequences in Treg cells, but only approximately 10-fold fewer in the other subsets. Markedly lower Shannon entropy and higher Simpson indices were observed in RAG-deficient patients than in control T-cell subpopulations.

Library prep was done by the immunoSEQ multiplex PCR assay. Rearranged TCR beta chain products were amplified from the genomic DNA of sorted T-cell subsets and were then sequenced. On the study's bioinformatics: Shannon entropy and Simpson indices were used to quantify the repertoire diversity of productive TCR beta rearrangements. Clonal expansion was assessed by the summed frequency of the 100 most abundant productive TCR beta clonotypes among total reads. The TRB repertoires were scored with a self-reactivity index built on which amino acids appear at CDR3beta positions 6 and 7. Two-way ANOVA was used for repertoire analyses, and Student t or Mann-Whitney tests were used for flow cytometric analyses. This is the immuneACCESS table as TCRdb keeps it, with only in-frame sequences that have V and J called. A part of the clones is gone; compared with another copy, unresolved V genes explain less than half, and the rest is unexplained. V, J and clone size were drawn from that table, and D and trimming were deduced from the DNA. This sample has 29,000 or so clones in its table, and roughly 96% of those were observed once. The ten largest clones capture under 0.2% of the sample.

Before genomic DNA extraction, conventional CD4+ T cells were isolated from blood as CD25-low CD127-high cells. About eight healthy control donors served as the comparison group for repertoire analyses. The CDR3, from cysteine to phenylalanine, totals 12 residues. Only the CDR3 part of the read is kept: 36 bases, read in frame from the first base. V is shortened by 4 bases, J by 5 bases, and the region joining them spans 5 bases. According to the germline V gene, CDR1 reads MNHEY and CDR2 reads SVGAGI. About this clone itself: Its binding antigen is unknown. It has no much larger one-base neighbor in the sample; base qualities were not kept.

Separately, the same data were catalogued under a study of regulatory T cells. The second source states: The multiplex PCR relied on 52 forward TRBV primers and 13 reverse TRBJ primers, and amplification bias was corrected through assay-based and computational methods. In patients, repertoires had restricted unique TRB V-J pairs and skewed V and J gene usage, with regulatory T cells showing the most marked changes. T-cell receptor beta repertoires of sorted regulatory, conventional CD4+ and CD8+ T cells were compared between CD3G-deficient patients and healthy controls. Peripheral blood mononuclear cells were isolated by Ficoll density separation. Within the immunoSEQ assay, multiplex PCR amplified rearranged TRB loci from genomic DNA. TRB amplicons were sequenced on an Illumina HiSeq platform. Raw sequences were error-filtered and aligned to reference gene sequences by custom algorithms, then analyzed with the immunoSEQ online tools. Frequencies of productive and nonproductive TRB rearrangements were evaluated among both unique and total sequences. Prism software was used to run t tests, Mann-Whitney tests or two-way ANOVA for comparisons between groups.

This chain joins TRBV6-5 to TRBJ2-2; there is no confident call for the D gene. The receptor was derived from a human donor in good health. Sequencing used CD25- CD4+ T cells sorted from blood. The DNA reads as follows: TGTGCCAGCAGTTTCTTAACCGGGGAGCTGTTTTTT. Its coded protein is CASSFLTGELFF.